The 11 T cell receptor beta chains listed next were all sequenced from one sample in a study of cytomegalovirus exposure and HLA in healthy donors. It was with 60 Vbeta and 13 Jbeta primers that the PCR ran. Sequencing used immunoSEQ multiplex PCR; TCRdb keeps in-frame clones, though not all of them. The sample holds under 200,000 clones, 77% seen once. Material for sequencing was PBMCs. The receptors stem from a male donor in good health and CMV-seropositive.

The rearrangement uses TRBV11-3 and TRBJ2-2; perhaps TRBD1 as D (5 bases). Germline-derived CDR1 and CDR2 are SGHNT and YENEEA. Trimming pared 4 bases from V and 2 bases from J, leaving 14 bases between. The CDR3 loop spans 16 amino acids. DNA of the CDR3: TGTGCCAGCAGCTCCTCCCCGACAGAAAACACCGGGGAGCTGTTTTTT. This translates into CASSSSPTENTGELFF.

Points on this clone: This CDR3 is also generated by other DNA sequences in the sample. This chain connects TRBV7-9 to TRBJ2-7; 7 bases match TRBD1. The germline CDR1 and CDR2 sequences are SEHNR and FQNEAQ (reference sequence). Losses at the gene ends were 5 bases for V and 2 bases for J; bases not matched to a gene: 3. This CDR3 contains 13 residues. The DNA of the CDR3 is TGTGCCAGCAGCGCAGGGACAGCCTACGAGCAGTACTTC. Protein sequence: CASSAGTAYEQYF.

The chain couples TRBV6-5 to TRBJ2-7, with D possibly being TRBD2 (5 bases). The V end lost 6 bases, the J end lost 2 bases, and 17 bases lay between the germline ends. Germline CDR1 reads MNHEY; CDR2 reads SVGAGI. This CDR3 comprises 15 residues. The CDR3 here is CASRPHRGPTYEQYF. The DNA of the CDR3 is TGTGCCAGCAGGCCTCATAGAGGGCCGACCTACGAGCAGTACTTC.

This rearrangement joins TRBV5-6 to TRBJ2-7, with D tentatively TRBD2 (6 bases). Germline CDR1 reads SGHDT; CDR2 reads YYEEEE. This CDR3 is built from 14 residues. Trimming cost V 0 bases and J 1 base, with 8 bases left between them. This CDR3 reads CASSLDAGSYEQYF. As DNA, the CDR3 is TGTGCCAGCAGCTTGGATGCGGGGTCCTACGAGCAGTACTTC.

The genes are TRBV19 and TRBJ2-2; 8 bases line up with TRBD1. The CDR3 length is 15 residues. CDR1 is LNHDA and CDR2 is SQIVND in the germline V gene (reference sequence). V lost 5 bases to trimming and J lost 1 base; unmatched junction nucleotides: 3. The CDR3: CASSPDRGNTGELFF. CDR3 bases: TGTGCCAGTAGTCCCGACAGGGGGAACACCGGGGAGCTGTTTTTT.

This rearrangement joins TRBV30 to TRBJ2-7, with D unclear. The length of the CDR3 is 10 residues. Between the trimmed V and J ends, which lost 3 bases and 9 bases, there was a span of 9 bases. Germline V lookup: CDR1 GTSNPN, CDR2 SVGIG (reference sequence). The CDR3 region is CAWSQEVQYF. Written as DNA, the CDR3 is TGTGCCTGGAGCCAGGAAGTGCAGTACTTC.

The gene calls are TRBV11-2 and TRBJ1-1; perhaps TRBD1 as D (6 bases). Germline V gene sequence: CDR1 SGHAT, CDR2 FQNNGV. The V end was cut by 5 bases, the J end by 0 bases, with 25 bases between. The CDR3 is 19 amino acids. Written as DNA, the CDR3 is TGTGCCAGCAGCCATCGGCGAGGCCAGGGGCCTTACATGAACACTGAAGCTTTCTTT. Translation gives CASSHRRGQGPYMNTEAFF.

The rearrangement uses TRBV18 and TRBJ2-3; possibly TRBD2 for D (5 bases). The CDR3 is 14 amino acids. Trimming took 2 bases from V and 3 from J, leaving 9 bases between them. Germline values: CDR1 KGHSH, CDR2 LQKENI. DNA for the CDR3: TGTGCCAGCTCACCAGGATTAGCGACAGATACGCAGTATTTT. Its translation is CASSPGLATDTQYF.

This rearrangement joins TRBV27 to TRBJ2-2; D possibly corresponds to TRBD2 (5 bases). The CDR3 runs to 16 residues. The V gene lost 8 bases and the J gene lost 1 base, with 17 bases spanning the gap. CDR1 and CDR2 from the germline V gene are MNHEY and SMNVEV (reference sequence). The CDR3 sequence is CASSFLGAGNTGELFF. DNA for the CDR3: TGTGCCAGCTCCTTCTTGGGCGCGGGGAACACCGGGGAGCTGTTTTTT.

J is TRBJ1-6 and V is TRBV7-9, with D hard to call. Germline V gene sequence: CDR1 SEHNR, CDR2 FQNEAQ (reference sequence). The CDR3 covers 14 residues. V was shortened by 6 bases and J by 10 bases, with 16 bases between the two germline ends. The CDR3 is CASRDGGRGSPLHF. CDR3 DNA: TGTGCCAGCAGGGACGGAGGGCGCGGGTCACCCCTCCACTTT.

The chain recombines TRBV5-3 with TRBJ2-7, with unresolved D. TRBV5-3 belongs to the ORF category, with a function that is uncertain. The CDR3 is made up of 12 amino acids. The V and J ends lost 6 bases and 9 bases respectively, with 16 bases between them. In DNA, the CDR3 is TGTGCCAGAAATTTCCAACTCGACTCGCAGTACTTC. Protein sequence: CARNFQLDSQYF.